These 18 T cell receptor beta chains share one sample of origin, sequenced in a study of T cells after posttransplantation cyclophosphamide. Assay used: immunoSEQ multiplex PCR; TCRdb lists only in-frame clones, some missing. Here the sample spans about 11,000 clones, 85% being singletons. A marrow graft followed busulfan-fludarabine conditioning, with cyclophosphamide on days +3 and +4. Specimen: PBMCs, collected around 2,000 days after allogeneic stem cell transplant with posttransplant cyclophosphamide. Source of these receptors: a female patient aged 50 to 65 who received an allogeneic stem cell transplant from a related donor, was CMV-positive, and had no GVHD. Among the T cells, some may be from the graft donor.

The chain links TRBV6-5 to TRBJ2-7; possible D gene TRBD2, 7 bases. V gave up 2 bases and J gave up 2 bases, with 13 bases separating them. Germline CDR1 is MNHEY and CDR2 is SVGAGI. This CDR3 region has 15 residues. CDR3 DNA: TGTGCCAGCAGTTACCGTGAGGGGGGGACCTACGAGCAGTACTTC. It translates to CASSYREGGTYEQYF.

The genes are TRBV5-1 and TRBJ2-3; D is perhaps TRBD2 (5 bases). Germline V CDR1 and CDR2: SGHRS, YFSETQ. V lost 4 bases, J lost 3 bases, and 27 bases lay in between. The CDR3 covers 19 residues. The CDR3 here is CASSLTRGEQSLVTDTQYF. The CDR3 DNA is TGCGCCAGCAGCCTTACCCGGGGAGAGCAAAGTTTGGTAACAGATACGCAGTATTTT.

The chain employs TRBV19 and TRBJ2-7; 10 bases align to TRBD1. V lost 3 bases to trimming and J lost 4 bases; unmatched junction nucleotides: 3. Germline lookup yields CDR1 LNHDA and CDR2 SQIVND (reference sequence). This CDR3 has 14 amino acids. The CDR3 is CASSMGTGVYEQYF. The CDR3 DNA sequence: TGTGCCAGTAGTATGGGGACAGGGGTTTACGAGCAGTACTTC.

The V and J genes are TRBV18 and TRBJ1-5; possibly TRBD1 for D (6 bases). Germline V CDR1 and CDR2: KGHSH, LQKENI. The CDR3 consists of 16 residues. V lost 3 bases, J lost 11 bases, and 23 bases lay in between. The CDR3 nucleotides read TGTGCCAGCTCACCCGGGCAGCCCTCGGGGGGCGATGCCCAGCATTTT. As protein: CASSPGQPSGGDAQHF.

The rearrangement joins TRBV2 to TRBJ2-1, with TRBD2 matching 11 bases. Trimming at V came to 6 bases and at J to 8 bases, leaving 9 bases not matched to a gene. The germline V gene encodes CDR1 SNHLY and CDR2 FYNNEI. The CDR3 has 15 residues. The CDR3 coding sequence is TGTGCCAGCAGCAGTACTAGCGGGAGTTTCTATGAGCAGTTCTTC. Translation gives CASSSTSGSFYEQFF. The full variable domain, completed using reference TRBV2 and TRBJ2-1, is EPEVTQTPSHQVTQMGQEVILRCVPISNHLYFYWYRQILGQKVEFLVSFYNNEISEKSEIFDDQFSVERPDGSNFTLKIRSTKLEDSAMYFCASSSTSGSFYEQFFGPGTRLTVL.

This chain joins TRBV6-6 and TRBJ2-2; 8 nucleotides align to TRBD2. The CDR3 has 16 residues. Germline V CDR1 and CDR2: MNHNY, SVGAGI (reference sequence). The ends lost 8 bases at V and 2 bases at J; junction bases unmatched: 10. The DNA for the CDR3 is TGTGCCAGCGTAAGCGGGAGCAGGTTAAACACCGGGGAGCTGTTTTTT. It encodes CASVSGSRLNTGELFF.

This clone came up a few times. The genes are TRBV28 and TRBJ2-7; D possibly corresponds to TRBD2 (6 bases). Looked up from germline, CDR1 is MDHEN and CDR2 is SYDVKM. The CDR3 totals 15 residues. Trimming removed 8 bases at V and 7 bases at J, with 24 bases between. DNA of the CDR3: TGTGCCAGCGTAAATCCGGGACGCCTTCGGGGGGAGCAGTACTTC. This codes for CASVNPGRLRGEQYF.

Written as DNA, the CDR3 is TGTGCCAGCAGCACCTCGACAGGGAATGCCGGGGAGCTGTTTTTT. It is translated as CASSTSTGNAGELFF. The rearrangement uses TRBV7-3 and TRBJ2-2; 7 bases are shared with TRBD1. Trimming removed 5 bases from V and 6 bases from J; junction bases left unmatched: 9. The CDR3 spans 15 residues. Per the germline V gene, CDR1 is SGHTA and CDR2 is FQGTGA. The full variable domain, with the rest looked up from reference TRBV7-3 and TRBJ2-2, is GAGVSQTPSNKVTEKGKYVELRCDPISGHTALYWYRQSLGQGPEFLIYFQGTGAADDSGLPNDRFFAVRPEGSVSTLKIQRTERGDSAVYLCASSTSTGNAGELFFGEGSRLTVL.

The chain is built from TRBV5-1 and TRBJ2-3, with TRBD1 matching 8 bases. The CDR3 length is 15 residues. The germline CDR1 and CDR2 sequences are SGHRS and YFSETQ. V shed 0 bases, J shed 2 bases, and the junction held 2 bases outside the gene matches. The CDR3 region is CASSLDRGDTDTQYF. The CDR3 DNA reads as TGCGCCAGCAGCTTGGACAGGGGGGACACAGATACGCAGTATTTT.

CDR3 region: CASSIGTGDSNQPQHF. The CDR3 DNA follows: TGTGCCAGTAGTATCGGGACAGGGGATAGCAATCAGCCCCAGCATTTT. The gene calls are TRBV19 and TRBJ1-5, with 10 bases fitting TRBD1. Losses at the gene ends were 3 bases for V and 0 bases for J; bases not matched to a gene: 2. This CDR3 has 16 residues. Looked up from germline, CDR1 is LNHDA and CDR2 is SQIVND (reference sequence).

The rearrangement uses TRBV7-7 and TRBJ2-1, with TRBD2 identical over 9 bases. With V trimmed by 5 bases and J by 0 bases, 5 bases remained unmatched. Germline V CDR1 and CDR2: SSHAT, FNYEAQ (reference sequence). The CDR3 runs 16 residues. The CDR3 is CASSRLADSSYNEQFF. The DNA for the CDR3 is TGTGCCAGCAGCCGACTAGCGGATAGCTCCTACAATGAGCAGTTCTTC. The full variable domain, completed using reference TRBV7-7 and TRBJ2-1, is GAGVSQSPRYKVTKRGQDVTLRCDPISSHATLYWYQQALGQGPEFLTYFNYEAQPDKSGLPSDRFSAERPEGSISTLTIQRTEQRDSAMYRCASSRLADSSYNEQFFGPGTRLTVL.

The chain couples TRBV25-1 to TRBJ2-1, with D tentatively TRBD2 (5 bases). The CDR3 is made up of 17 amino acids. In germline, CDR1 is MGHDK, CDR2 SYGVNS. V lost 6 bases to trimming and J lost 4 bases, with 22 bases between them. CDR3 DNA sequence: TGTGCCAGCAGCTCAAAACCCCGGGGTAGCGCGTACAATGAGCAGTTCTTC. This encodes CASSSKPRGSAYNEQFF.

CDR3: CASSIVGRAQPQHF. CDR3 sequence (DNA): TGTGCCAGTAGTATAGTAGGGCGGGCCCAGCCCCAGCATTTT. The chain joins TRBV19 to TRBJ1-5; unclear D gene. CDR3 size: 14 residues. CDR1 LNHDA and CDR2 SQIVND come from the germline V gene (reference sequence). V was shortened by 1 base and J by 7 bases, with 11 bases between the two germline ends.

DNA of the CDR3: TGTGCCAGCAGCTCCACGGGGGGACACCAAGTCGGCAATCAGCCCCAGCATTTT. Translation gives CASSSTGGHQVGNQPQHF. The rearrangement uses TRBV28 and TRBJ1-5; D may be TRBD1 (6 bases). Germline-derived CDR1 and CDR2 are MDHEN and SYDVKM. This CDR3 has 18 amino acids. The V gene lost 6 bases and the J gene lost 2 bases, with 23 bases spanning the gap.

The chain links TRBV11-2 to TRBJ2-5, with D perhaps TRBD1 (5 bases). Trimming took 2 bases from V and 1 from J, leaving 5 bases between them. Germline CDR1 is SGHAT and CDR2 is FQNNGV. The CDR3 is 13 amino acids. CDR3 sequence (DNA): TGTGCCAGCAGCTTACAGGGCCAAGAGACCCAGTACTTC. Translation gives CASSLQGQETQYF.

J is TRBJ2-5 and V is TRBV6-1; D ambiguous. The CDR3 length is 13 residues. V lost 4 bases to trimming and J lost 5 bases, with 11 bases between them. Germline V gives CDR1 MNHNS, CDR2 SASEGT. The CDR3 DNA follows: TGTGCCAGCAGTGTTCGACATTGGGAGACCCAGTACTTC. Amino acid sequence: CASSVRHWETQYF.

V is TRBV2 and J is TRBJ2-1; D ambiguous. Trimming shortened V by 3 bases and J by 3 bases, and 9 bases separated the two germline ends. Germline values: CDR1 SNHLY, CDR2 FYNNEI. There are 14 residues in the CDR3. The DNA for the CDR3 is TGTGCCAGCAGTGACGTAGTAAACTACAATGAGCAGTTCTTC. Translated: CASSDVVNYNEQFF.

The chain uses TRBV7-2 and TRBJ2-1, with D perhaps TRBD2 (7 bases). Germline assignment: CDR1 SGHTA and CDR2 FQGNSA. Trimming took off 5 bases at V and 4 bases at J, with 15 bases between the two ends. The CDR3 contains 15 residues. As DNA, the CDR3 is TGTGCCAGCAGCCCCCCCGGGGGGACATACAATGAGCAGTTCTTC. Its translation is CASSPPGGTYNEQFF.